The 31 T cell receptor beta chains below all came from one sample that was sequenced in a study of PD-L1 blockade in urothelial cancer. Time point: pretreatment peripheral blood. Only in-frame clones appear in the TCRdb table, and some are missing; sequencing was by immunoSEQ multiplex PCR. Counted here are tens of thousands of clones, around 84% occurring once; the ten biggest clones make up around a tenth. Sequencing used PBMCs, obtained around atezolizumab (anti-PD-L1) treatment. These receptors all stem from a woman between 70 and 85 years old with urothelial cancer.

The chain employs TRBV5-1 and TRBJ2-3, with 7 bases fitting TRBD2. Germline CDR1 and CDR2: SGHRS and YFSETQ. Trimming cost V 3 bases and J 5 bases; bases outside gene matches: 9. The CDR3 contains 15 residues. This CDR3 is CASSSQNAGVDTQYF. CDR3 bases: TGCGCCAGCAGCTCCCAAAACGCGGGAGTAGATACGCAGTATTTT.

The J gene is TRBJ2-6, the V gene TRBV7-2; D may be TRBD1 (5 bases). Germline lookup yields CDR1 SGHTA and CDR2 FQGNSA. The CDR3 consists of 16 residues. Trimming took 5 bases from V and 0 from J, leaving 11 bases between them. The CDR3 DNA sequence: TGTGCCAGCAGCAGGGGTCCTAGCTCTGGGGCCAACGTCCTGACTTTC. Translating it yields CASSRGPSSGANVLTF.

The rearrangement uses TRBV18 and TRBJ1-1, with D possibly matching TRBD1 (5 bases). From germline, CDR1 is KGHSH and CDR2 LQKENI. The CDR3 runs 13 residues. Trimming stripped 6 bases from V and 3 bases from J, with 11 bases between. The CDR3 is CASSVGGDTEAFF. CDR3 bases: TGTGCCAGCTCTGTTGGGGGGGACACTGAAGCTTTCTTT. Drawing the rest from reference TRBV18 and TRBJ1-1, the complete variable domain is NAGVMQNPRHLVRRRGQEARLRCSPMKGHSHVYWYRQLPEEGLKFMVYLQKENIIDESGMPKERFSAEFPKEGPSILRIQQVVRGDSAAYFCASSVGGDTEAFFGQGTRLTVV.

CDR3 protein: CASSLDSYGYTF. The CDR3 DNA reads as TGTGCCAGCAGCTTAGATAGTTATGGCTACACCTTC. V usage is TRBV7-9 and J usage is TRBJ1-2, with D unresolved. The CDR3 consists of 12 residues. Germline CDR1 and CDR2: SEHNR and FQNEAQ (reference sequence). The V end was cut by 1 base, the J end by 5 bases, with 5 bases between.

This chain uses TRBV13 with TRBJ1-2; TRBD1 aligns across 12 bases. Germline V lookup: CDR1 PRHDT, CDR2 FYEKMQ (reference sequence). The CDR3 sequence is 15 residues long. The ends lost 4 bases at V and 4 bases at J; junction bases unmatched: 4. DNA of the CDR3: TGTGCCAGCAGCTCCGGGACAGGGGGCGCCTATGGCTACACCTTC. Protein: CASSSGTGGAYGYTF.

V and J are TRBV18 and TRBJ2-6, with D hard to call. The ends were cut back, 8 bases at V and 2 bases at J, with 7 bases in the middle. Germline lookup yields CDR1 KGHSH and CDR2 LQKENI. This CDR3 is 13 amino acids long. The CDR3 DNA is TGTGCCAGCCTTTCTGCTGGGGCCAACGTCCTGACTTTC. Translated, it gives CASLSAGANVLTF.

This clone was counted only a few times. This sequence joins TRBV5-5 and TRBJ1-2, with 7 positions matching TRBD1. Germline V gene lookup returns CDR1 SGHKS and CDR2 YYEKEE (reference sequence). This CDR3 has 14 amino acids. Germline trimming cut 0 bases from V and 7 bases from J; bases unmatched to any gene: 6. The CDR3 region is CASSLENRGFGYTF. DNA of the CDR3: TGTGCCAGCAGCTTGGAAAACAGGGGATTTGGCTACACCTTC.

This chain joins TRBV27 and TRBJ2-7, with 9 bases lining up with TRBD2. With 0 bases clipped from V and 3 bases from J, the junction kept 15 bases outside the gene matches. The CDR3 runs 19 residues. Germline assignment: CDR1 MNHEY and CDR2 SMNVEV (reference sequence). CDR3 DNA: TGTGCCAGCAGTTTATCGCGGCCTTGGGCGGGAGGGCCTATCTACGAGCAGTACTTC. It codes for CASSLSRPWAGGPIYEQYF.

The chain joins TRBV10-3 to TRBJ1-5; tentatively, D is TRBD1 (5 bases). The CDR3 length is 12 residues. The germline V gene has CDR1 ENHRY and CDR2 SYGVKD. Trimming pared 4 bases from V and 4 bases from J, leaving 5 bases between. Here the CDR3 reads CAISGQNQPQHF. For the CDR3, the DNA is TGTGCCATCAGTGGACAGAATCAGCCCCAGCATTTT.

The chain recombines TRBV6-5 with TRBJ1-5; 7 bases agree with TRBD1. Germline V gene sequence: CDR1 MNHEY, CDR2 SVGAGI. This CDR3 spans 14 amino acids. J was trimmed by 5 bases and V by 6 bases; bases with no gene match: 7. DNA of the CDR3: TGTGCCAGCAGACCTCGACAGGGATATCAGCCCCAGCATTTT. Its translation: CASRPRQGYQPQHF.

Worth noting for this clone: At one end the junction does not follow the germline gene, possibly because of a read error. The CDR3 spells CASSYSSGGAPEQFF. CDR3 nucleotide sequence: TGTGCCAGCAGCTACTCTAGCGGGGGGGCCCCTGAGCAGTTCTTC. This chain connects TRBV6-5 to TRBJ2-1; 12 nucleotides line up with TRBD2. This CDR3 is built from 15 residues. The germline V gene has CDR1 MNHEY and CDR2 SVGAGI.

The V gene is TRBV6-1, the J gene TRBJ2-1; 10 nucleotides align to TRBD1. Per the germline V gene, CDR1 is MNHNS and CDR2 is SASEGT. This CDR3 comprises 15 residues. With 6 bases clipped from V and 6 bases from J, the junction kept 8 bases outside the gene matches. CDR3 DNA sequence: TGTGCCAGCAGGGACAGGGGGATGGGGAGCAATGAGCAGTTCTTC. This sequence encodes CASRDRGMGSNEQFF.

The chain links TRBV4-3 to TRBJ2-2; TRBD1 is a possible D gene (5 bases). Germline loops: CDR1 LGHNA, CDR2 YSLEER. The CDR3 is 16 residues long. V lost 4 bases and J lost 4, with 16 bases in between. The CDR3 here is CASSLGANSITGELFF. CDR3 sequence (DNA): TGCGCCAGCAGCCTAGGGGCGAATAGCATCACCGGGGAGCTGTTTTTT.

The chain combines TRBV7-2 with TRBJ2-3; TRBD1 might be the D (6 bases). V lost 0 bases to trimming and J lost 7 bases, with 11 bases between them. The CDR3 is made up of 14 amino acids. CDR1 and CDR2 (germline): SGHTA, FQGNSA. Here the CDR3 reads CASSLAGASHTQYF. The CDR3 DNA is TGTGCCAGCAGCTTAGCGGGGGCCTCACATACGCAGTATTTT.

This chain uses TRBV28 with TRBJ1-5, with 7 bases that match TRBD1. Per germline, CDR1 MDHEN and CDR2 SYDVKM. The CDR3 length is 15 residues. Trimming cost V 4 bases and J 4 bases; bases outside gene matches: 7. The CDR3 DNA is TGTGCCAGCAGTTATAGGACAGGCTTAAATCAGCCCCAGCATTTT. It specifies CASSYRTGLNQPQHF.

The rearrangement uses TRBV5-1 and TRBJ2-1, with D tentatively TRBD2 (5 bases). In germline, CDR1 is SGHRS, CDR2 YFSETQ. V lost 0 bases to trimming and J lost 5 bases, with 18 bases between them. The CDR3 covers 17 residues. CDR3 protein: CASSLAARGWTDNEQFF. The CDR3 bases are TGCGCCAGCAGCTTGGCGGCTCGGGGTTGGACCGACAATGAGCAGTTCTTC. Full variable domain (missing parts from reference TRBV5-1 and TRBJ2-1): KAGVTQTPRYLIKTRGQQVTLSCSPISGHRSVSWYQQTPGQGLQFLFEYFSETQRNKGNFPGRFSGRQFSNSRSEMNVSTLELGDSALYLCASSLAARGWTDNEQFFGPGTRLTVL.

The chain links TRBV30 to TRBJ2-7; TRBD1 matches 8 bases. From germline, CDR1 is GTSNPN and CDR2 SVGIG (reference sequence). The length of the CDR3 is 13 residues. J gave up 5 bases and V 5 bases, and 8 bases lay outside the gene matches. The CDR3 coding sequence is TGTGCCTGGGCCTGGACAGGGATCGACGAGCAGTACTTC. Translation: CAWAWTGIDEQYF.

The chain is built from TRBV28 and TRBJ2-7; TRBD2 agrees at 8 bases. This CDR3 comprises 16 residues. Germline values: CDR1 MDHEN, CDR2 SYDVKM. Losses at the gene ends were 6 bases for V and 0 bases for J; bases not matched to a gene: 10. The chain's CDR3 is CASSSDWREASYEQYF. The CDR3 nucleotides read TGTGCCAGCAGCTCCGACTGGCGGGAGGCCTCCTACGAGCAGTACTTC.

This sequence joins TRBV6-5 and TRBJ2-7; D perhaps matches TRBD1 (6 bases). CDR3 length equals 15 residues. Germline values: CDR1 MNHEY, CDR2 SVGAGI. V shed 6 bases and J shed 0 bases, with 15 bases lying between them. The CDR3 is CASRHRVQSSYEQYF. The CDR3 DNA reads TGTGCCAGCAGACACAGGGTCCAAAGCTCCTACGAGCAGTACTTC.

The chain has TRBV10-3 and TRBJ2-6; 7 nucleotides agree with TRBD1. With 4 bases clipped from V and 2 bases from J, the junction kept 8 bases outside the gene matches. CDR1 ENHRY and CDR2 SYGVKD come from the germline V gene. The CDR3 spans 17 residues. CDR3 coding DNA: TGTGCCATCAGTGTCCTTGAAACAGGGGCTGGGGCCAACGTCCTGACTTTC. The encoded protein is CAISVLETGAGANVLTF.

Written as DNA, the CDR3 is TGTGCCAGCAGTTCGGGACAGGGGTTCTATGGCTACACCTTC. Protein: CASSSGQGFYGYTF. The chain recombines TRBV28 with TRBJ1-2; 10 bases align to TRBD1. J gave up 4 bases and V 4 bases, and 3 bases lay outside the gene matches. Per the germline V gene, CDR1 is MDHEN and CDR2 is SYDVKM. CDR3 length: 14 residues.

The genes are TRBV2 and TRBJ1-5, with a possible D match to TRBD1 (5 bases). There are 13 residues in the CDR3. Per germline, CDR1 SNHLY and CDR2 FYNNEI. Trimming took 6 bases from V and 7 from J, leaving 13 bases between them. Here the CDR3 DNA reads TGTGCCAGCAGGGCTCAACCAGGGCAGCCCCAGCATTTT. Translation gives CASRAQPGQPQHF.

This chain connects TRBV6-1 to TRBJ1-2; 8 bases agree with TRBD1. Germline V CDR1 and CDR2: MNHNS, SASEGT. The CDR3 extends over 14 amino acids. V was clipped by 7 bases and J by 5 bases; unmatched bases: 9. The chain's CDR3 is CASTPGQGSYGYTF. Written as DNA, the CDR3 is TGTGCCAGCACTCCAGGACAGGGATCATATGGCTACACCTTC.

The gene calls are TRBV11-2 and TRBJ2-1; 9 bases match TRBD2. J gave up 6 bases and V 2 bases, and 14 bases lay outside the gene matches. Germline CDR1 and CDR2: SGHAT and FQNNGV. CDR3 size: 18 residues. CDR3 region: CASSLSGAGGPNSNEQFF. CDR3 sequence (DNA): TGTGCCAGCAGCTTAAGCGGGGCGGGAGGGCCGAATAGCAATGAGCAGTTCTTC.

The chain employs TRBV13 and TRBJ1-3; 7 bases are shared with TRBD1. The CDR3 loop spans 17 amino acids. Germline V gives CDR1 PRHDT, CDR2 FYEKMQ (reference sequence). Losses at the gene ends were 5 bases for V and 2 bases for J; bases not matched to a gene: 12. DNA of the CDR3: TGTGCCAGCAGCGGAGACAGGGACAGACTTCCTGGAAACACCATATATTTT. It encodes CASSGDRDRLPGNTIYF. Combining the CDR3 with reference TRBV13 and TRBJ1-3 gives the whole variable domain AAGVIQSPRHLIKEKRETATLKCYPIPRHDTVYWYQQGPGQDPQFLISFYEKMQSDKGSIPDRFSAQQFSDYHSELNMSSLELGDSALYFCASSGDRDRLPGNTIYFGEGSWLTVV.

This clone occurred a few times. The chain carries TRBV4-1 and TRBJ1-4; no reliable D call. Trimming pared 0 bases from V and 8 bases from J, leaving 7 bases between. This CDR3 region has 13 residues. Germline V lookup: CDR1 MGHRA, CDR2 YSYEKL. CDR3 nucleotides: TGCGCCAGCAGCCAAGAAAGCAGGGAAAAACTGTTTTTT. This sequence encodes CASSQESREKLFF.

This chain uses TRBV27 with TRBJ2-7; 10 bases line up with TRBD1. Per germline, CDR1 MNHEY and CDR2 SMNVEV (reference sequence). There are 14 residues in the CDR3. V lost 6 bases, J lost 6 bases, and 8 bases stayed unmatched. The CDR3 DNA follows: TGTGCCAGCAGACCATGGGACAGGGGAGCCGAGCAGTACTTC. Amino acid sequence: CASRPWDRGAEQYF.

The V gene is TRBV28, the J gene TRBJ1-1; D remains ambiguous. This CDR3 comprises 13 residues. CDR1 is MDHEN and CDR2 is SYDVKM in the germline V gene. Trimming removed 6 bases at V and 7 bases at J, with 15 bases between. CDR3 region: CASSIMGRDEAFF. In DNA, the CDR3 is TGTGCCAGCAGCATAATGGGGAGGGATGAAGCTTTCTTT.

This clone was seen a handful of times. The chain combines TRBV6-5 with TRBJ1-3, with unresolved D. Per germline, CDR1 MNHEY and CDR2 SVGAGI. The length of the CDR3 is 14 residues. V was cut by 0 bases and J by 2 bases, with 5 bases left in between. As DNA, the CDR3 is TGTGCCAGCAGTTACTCGGGAGCTGGAAACACCATATATTTT. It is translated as CASSYSGAGNTIYF.

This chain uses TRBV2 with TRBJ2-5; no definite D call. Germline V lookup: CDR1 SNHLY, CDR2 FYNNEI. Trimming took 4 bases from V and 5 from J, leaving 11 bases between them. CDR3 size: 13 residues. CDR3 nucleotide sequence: TGTGCCAGCAGTGGGCTTGGAGCGGAGACCCAGTACTTC. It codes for CASSGLGAETQYF.

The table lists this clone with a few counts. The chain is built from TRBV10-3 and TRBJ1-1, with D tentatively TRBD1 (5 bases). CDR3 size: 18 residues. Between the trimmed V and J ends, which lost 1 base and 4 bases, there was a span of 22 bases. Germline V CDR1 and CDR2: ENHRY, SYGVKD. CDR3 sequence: CAISEYTGGIGQGTEAFF. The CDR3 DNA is TGTGCCATCAGTGAGTATACAGGAGGGATCGGTCAGGGCACTGAAGCTTTCTTT.